The rows below give T cell receptor beta chains drawn from one sample of a study of blood T cell repertoires in COVID-19. Profiled with immunoSEQ multiplex PCR; TCRdb holds only in-frame clones, not every one. The table has fewer than 130,000 clones, 88% seen once. Sequenced input: peripheral blood. These receptors all come from a woman in her forties or fifties with acute or convalescent COVID-19. Each CDR3 is given with its conserved first and last residue. The D gene is left open where the match is weak. Only part of the rows carry a size: once, few, many, or a class if the clone is expanded.

v_gene,d_gene,j_gene,abundance,CDR3aa,CDR3nt
TRBV7-8,TRBD1,TRBJ2-5,once,CASKDGTGQETQYF,TGTGCCAGCAAGGATGGGACAGGACAAGAGACCCAGTACTTC
TRBV19,TRBD2,TRBJ2-2,-,CASSTRTSPTGELFF,TGTGCCAGTAGTACTAGGACTAGTCCCACCGGGGAGCTGTTTTTT
TRBV27,-,TRBJ2-3,-,CASSFLLARERTQYF,TGTGCCAGCAGTTTTCTCCTAGCGAGGGAGAGGACGCAGTATTTT
TRBV7-2,TRBD2,TRBJ2-1,once,CASSFTSGRNEQFF,TGTGCCAGCAGCTTTACTAGCGGGAGAAATGAGCAGTTCTTC
TRBV29-1,-,TRBJ2-7,few,CSVRKSSYEQYF,TGCAGCGTACGTAAGAGCTCCTACGAGCAGTACTTC
TRBV21-1,-,TRBJ2-7,-,CASSIPDRTSGGQCYEQYF,TGTGCCAGCAGCATACCAGACCGGACTAGCGGGGGCCAATGCTACGAGCAGTACTTC
TRBV9,-,TRBJ2-1,-,CASSVGATSSYNEQFF,TGTGCCAGCAGCGTAGGGGCTACGAGCTCCTACAATGAGCAGTTCTTC
TRBV19,-,TRBJ1-5,-,CASSILRELGDQPQHF,TGTGCCAGTAGTATCCTCCGGGAGCTGGGGGATCAGCCCCAGCATTTT
TRBV21-1,-,TRBJ1-5,-,CASSKGLRGPTPQHF,TGTGCCAGCAGCAAAGGCCTCAGAGGGCCCACGCCCCAGCATTTT
TRBV28,-,TRBJ1-5,-,CASSPLSYSNQPQHF,TGTGCCAGCAGTCCCCTGAGCTATAGCAATCAGCCCCAGCATTTT
TRBV5-1,TRBD2,TRBJ2-7,few,CASSYLAGGSEQYF,TGCGCCAGCAGCTACCTAGCGGGAGGCTCCGAGCAGTACTTC
TRBV4-2,TRBD2,TRBJ2-2,few,CASSYPGTSGSTGELFF,TGTGCCAGCAGTTACCCCGGGACTAGCGGGAGTACCGGGGAGCTGTTTTTT
TRBV7-9,-,TRBJ2-7,-,CASSAQTEQYF,TGTGCCAGCAGCGCCCAAACAGAGCAGTACTTC
TRBV14,-,TRBJ2-1,-,CASSLQGGGNEQFF,TGTGCCAGCAGCCTTCAGGGAGGTGGCAATGAGCAGTTCTTC
TRBV9,TRBD2,TRBJ2-7,-,CASSVGLAGGYEQYF,TGTGCCAGCAGCGTAGGGCTAGCGGGAGGCTACGAGCAGTACTTC
TRBV14,-,TRBJ1-1,-,CASSHLVLNTEAFF,TGTGCCAGCAGCCATCTAGTCCTGAACACTGAAGCTTTCTTT
TRBV29-1,-,TRBJ2-2,-,CSAKVMGTTNTGELFF,TGCAGCGCCAAAGTCATGGGGACAACGAACACCGGGGAGCTGTTTTTT
TRBV28,TRBD2,TRBJ2-1,-,CASRSGRAPNEQFF,TGTGCCAGCAGGAGCGGGAGGGCCCCGAATGAGCAGTTCTTC
TRBV2,-,TRBJ2-1,-,CASITGPGASYNEQFF,TGTGCCAGCATCACTGGGCCGGGAGCGTCCTACAATGAGCAGTTCTTC
TRBV7-9,-,TRBJ2-3,-,CASSLGRVLTDTQYF,TGTGCCAGCAGCTTAGGGCGGGTACTCACAGATACGCAGTATTTT
TRBV19,-,TRBJ1-4,few,CASSLRQDQREKLFF,TGTGCCAGTAGTCTCCGACAGGATCAAAGGGAAAAACTGTTTTTT
TRBV19,-,TRBJ1-1,-,CASTPTRRNTEAFF,TGTGCCAGTACCCCCACGAGGAGGAACACTGAAGCTTTCTTT
TRBV9,-,TRBJ2-1,-,CASSAGGQGRFNEQFF,TGTGCCAGCAGCGCCGGTGGGCAGGGGAGATTCAATGAGCAGTTCTTC
TRBV29-1,-,TRBJ1-1,once,CSVMILGGHLIAFF,TGCAGCGTTATGATTTTGGGGGGGCATCTCATAGCTTTCTTT
TRBV6-5,-,TRBJ2-7,-,CASSYPGRGTYEQYF,TGTGCCAGCAGTTACCCCGGCAGGGGAACCTACGAGCAGTACTTC
TRBV11-2,TRBD1,TRBJ2-7,-,CASSLQGTVPEQYF,TGTGCCAGCAGCTTACAAGGGACAGTACCCGAGCAGTACTTC
TRBV5-4,-,TRBJ2-5,once,CASSLGAGQLETQYF,TGTGCCAGCAGCTTGGGGGCGGGACAGTTAGAGACCCAGTACTTC
TRBV6-5,-,TRBJ2-5,-,CASTKTPQETQYF,TGTGCCAGCACCAAGACACCCCAAGAGACCCAGTACTTC
TRBV6-5,TRBD1,TRBJ1-2,once,CASRRQGAEGYGYTF,TGTGCCAGCCGAAGACAGGGAGCGGAGGGCTATGGCTACACCTTC
TRBV6-4,-,TRBJ1-1,-,CASRAQINTEAFF,TGTGCCAGCCGTGCCCAGATCAACACTGAAGCTTTCTTT
TRBV29-1,TRBD2,TRBJ2-1,-,CSVEEASGLNNEQFF,TGCAGCGTTGAAGAAGCTAGCGGACTTAACAATGAGCAGTTCTTC
TRBV11-2,-,TRBJ1-4,few,CASSPRGFRNEKLFF,TGTGCCAGCAGCCCCCGGGGGTTTCGTAATGAAAAACTGTTTTTT
TRBV18,TRBD2,TRBJ2-1,-,CASSPPGTSSYNEQFF,TGTGCCAGCTCACCACCGGGGACTAGCTCCTACAATGAGCAGTTCTTC
TRBV11-2,TRBD1,TRBJ2-7,-,CASRQTGGHEQYF,TGTGCCAGCAGACAGACAGGGGGCCACGAGCAGTACTTC
TRBV15,TRBD2,TRBJ2-7,once,CATSPWGGKSDSYEQYF,TGTGCCACCAGCCCCTGGGGGGGGAAGTCGGACTCCTACGAGCAGTACTTC
TRBV7-9,-,TRBJ1-1,-,CASSLDLGEAFF,TGTGCCAGCAGCTTAGATCTGGGCGAAGCTTTCTTT
TRBV5-5,TRBD1,TRBJ1-6,-,CASSSLGDRSNSPLHF,TGTGCCAGCAGCTCTTTAGGGGACAGGTCGAACTCACCCCTCCACTTT
TRBV5-4,-,TRBJ2-5,-,CASSRGQTPAETQYF,TGTGCCAGCAGCCGAGGACAGACACCTGCCGAGACCCAGTACTTC
TRBV5-1,TRBD2,TRBJ2-3,few,CASSLGSAGGRDTQYF,TGCGCCAGCAGCTTGGGATCCGCGGGAGGGCGAGATACGCAGTATTTT